This T cell receptor (beta chain) was recovered during a study of OX40 agonist ivuxolimab in advanced cancers. Study details: In this cohort, patients received ivuxolimab, an agonistic anti-OX40 (CD134) antibody.

V was shortened by 5 bases and J by 3 bases, with 10 bases between the two germline ends. The CDR3 sequence is 13 residues long. Germline V gives CDR1 KGHSH, CDR2 LQKENI. Sequenced by immunoSEQ multiplex PCR; TCRdb stores in-frame clones only, minus some. The sample records under 85,000 clones, around 87% being singletons. Sequencing was performed on CD4+ or CD8+ T cells sorted from blood, taken in a trial of the OX40 agonist ivuxolimab. The source of this sequence is an adult with an advanced solid tumor such as melanoma, head and neck, liver or kidney cancer. The chain recombines TRBV18 with TRBJ1-2; TRBD1 is a possible D gene (6 bases). CDR3 region: CASSSGGDYGYTF. The CDR3 DNA sequence: TGTGCCAGCTCATCGGGGGGCGACTATGGCTACACCTTC.